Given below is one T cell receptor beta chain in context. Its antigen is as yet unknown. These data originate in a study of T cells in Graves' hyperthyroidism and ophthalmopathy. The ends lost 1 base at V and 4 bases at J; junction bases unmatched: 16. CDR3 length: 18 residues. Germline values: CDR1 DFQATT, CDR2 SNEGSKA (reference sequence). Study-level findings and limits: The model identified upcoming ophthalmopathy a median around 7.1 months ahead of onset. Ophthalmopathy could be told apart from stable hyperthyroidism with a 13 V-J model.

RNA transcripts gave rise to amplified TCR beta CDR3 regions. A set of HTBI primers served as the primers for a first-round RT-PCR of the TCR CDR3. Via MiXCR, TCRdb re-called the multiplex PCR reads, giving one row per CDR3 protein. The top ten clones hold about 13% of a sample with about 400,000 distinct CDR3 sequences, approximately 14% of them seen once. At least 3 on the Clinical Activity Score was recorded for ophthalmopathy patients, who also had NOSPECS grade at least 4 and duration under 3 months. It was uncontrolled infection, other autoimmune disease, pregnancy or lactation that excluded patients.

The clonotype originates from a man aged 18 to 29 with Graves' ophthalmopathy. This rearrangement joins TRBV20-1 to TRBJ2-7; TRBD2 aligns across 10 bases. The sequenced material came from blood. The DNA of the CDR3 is TGCAGTGCTAGAGGTCTGTGGGGGCTAGCGGGAGTCGGGTACGAGCAGTACTTC. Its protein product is CSARGLWGLAGVGYEQYF.